This TCR beta chain was observed in a study of shared clonotypes between healthy human individuals. Points on this clone: What it recognizes is unknown. This same CDR3 is encoded by further DNA sequences in the sample.

Study results and caveats: Sharing across four donors was highest in naive CD4 (around 5%) and lowest in memory CD8 (around 0.4%). Relative to memory subsets, naive subsets generally showed larger estimated richness.

Each subset's genomic DNA was shared equally among a number of immunoSEQ plates. In the sorted-subset replicate PCRs, 200 ng DNA, 29,000 or so T cell genomes, was used. The protocol was immunoSEQ multiplex PCR, while the TCRdb copy is restricted to in-frame clones and leaves out a portion. The table includes just over 2,000,000 clones, approximately 95% detected once. Trimming at V came to 3 bases and at J to 1 base, leaving 2 bases not matched to a gene. The CDR3 extends over 17 amino acids. CDR1 and CDR2 (germline): MGHRA, YSYEKL. Source material: naive CD4+ T cells sorted from blood. Specified subset: CD45RA+ positively selected. The rearrangement uses TRBV4-1 and TRBJ2-2; 13 nucleotides line up with TRBD2. The clonotype comes from a man in his late teens or twenties in good health. This CDR3 reads CASSQGLAGLNTGELFF. In DNA form, the CDR3 reads TGCGCCAGCAGCCAGGGACTAGCGGGGTTGAACACCGGGGAGCTGTTTTTT.